This TCR beta chain was recovered during a study of shared clonotypes between healthy human individuals. Study information: Three plates each covered CD4 naive and memory; CD8 naive two, CD8 memory one.

The germline V gene encodes CDR1 LNHDA and CDR2 SQIVND (reference sequence). The V gene end was trimmed by 5 bases and the J gene end by 3 bases; junction bases not matched to a gene: 6. The CDR3 spans 14 residues. Deep-level assay runs were performed. TCRdb's copy holds only in-frame clones and misses some; the assay was immunoSEQ multiplex PCR. The table lists 300,000 or so clones, around 74% of them singletons. The gene calls are TRBV19 and TRBJ2-7; 8 bases fit TRBD2. The TCR comes from a man aged 25-45 years in good health. Material: memory CD4+ T cells sorted from blood. Subset described: CD45RA-negative fraction. The CDR3 bases are TGTGCCAGTAGTCGAGGGACTAGGAGCTACGAGCAGTACTTC. Translated, it gives CASSRGTRSYEQYF.